The present TCR beta chain was sequenced within a study of T cell responses to AZD1222 COVID-19 vaccine. Study-wide results and limits: Unmutated regions of variants are reportedly targeted by nearly half of spike-specific TCRs. No day 14 peak samples; only post-peak repertoires were characterized. Among those given AZD1222, only five or six were seropositive at baseline.

Sequencing used immunoSEQ multiplex PCR; TCRdb keeps in-frame clones, though not all of them. Of 150,000 to 200,000 clones in the sample, approximately 95% are singletons; the top ten hold around 3.8%. V gave up 1 base and J gave up 3 bases, with 11 bases separating them. The CDR3 sequence is 15 residues long. Germline loops: CDR1 KGHDR, CDR2 SFDVKD. For this clone: Its antigen is currently unknown.

The sequence came from an adult in good health. V usage is TRBV24-1 and J usage is TRBJ1-1; D gene uncertain. This material consisted of peripheral blood, taken on day 0 of AZD1222 vaccination. In DNA, the CDR3 is TGTGCCACCAGTGATTTTACCCCCGGGTACACTGAAGCTTTCTTT. It specifies CATSDFTPGYTEAFF.